The 28 T cell receptor beta chains listed next were all sequenced from one sample in a study of identical twins. Each CDR3 protein gets one entry after TCRdb re-called the 5' RACE reads with MiXCR. Of roughly 280,000 distinct CDR3 sequences in the sample, roughly 9.8% are singletons; the top ten hold approximately 6.5%. These same data were also listed under a study on yellow fever vaccine responses in identical twins.

Source material: CD8+ T cells sorted from blood. The receptors originated from a woman in her late teens or twenties in good health.

Many counts were recorded for this clonotype. This chain joins TRBV24-1 and TRBJ1-4; weak D call: TRBD1 (5 bases). V was pared by 6 bases and J by 5 bases, with 9 bases between. Germline V gene lookup returns CDR1 KGHDR and CDR2 SFDVKD. The CDR3 consists of 13 residues. The CDR3 nucleotides are TGTGCCACCAGTCCCGGGGGGAATGAAAAACTGTTTTTT. It translates to CATSPGGNEKLFF.

This clonotype was counted a single time. J is TRBJ2-5 and V is TRBV3-1, with D uncertain. CDR1 and CDR2 (germline): LGHDT, YNNKEL (reference sequence). This CDR3 region has 15 residues. Trimming shortened V by 11 bases and J by 7 bases, and 26 bases separated the two germline ends. CDR3 amino acids: CACTQDERPRRTQYF. For the CDR3, the DNA is TGTGCCTGCACCCAAGACGAACGGCCGCGTCGGACCCAGTACTTC.

In its sample, this clonotype was seen a few times. The chain carries TRBV3-1 and TRBJ2-7, with TRBD1 as a possible D gene (5 bases). The germline CDR1 and CDR2 sequences are LGHDT and YNNKEL (reference sequence). This CDR3 region has 16 residues. V dropped 3 bases and J dropped 6 bases, with 21 bases sitting between them. CDR3 region: CASSHEFLEPRGEQYF. The CDR3 DNA is TGTGCCAGCAGCCACGAATTTCTCGAACCTAGGGGCGAGCAGTACTTC.

This clonotype has at least ten counts. The chain couples TRBV20-1 to TRBJ2-5; TRBD1 agrees at 7 bases. The CDR3 runs 12 residues. The germline gives CDR1 DFQATT, CDR2 SNEGSKA (reference sequence). J lost 2 bases, V lost 6 bases, and 3 bases had no gene match. CDR3 amino acids: CSAATGQETQYF. In nucleotides, the CDR3 is TGCAGTGCGGCGACAGGGCAAGAGACCCAGTACTTC.

This clonotype was recorded a few times. The chain uses TRBV9 and TRBJ1-1; D is uncertain. V gave up 0 bases and J gave up 3 bases, with 12 bases separating them. The CDR3 has 15 residues. Germline assignment: CDR1 SGDLS and CDR2 YYNGEE. The CDR3 nucleotides read TGTGCCAGCAGCGTAGAACCACAAGCGGACACTGAAGCTTTCTTT. Amino acid sequence: CASSVEPQADTEAFF.

This clonotype was observed many times. The V and J genes are TRBV5-1 and TRBJ2-7; D not resolved. V dropped 4 bases and J dropped 1 base, with 9 bases sitting between them. CDR1 and CDR2 (germline): SGHRS, YFSETQ. This CDR3 is 13 amino acids long. The CDR3 is CASSPDASYEQYF. The CDR3 coding sequence is TGCGCCAGCAGCCCCGACGCATCCTACGAGCAGTACTTC.

This clonotype was found many times. This chain connects TRBV7-2 to TRBJ1-1; 8 bases line up with TRBD1. Germline CDR1 and CDR2: SGHTA and FQGNSA. CDR3 length: 14 residues. The junction had 5 bases not matched to a gene; V was cut back by 5 bases and J by 3 bases. CDR3 amino acids: CASSLRTGHTEAFF. In DNA, the CDR3 is TGTGCCAGCAGCCTCCGGACAGGGCACACTGAAGCTTTCTTT.

This clonotype came up a few times. The chain carries TRBV7-9 and TRBJ2-1, with D unclear. V lost 5 bases and J lost 8, with 13 bases in between. CDR3 length: 13 amino acids. CDR1 SEHNR and CDR2 FQNEAQ come from the germline V gene (reference sequence). In DNA form, the CDR3 reads TGTGCCAGCAGCCAAGGTCCTCTAGATGAGCAGTTCTTC. Translated: CASSQGPLDEQFF. Combining the CDR3 with reference TRBV7-9 and TRBJ2-1 gives the whole variable domain DTGVSQNPRHKITKRGQNVTFRCDPISEHNRLYWYRQTLGQGPEFLTYFQNEAQLEKSRLLSDRFSAERPKGSFSTLEIQRTEQGDSAMYLCASSQGPLDEQFFGPGTRLTVL.

This clonotype was counted between two and nine times. This sequence joins TRBV4-1 and TRBJ2-2; D not resolved. In germline, CDR1 is MGHRA, CDR2 YSYEKL. The CDR3 length is 13 residues. Trimming shortened V by 8 bases and J by 0 bases, and 7 bases separated the two germline ends. DNA for the CDR3: TGCGCCAGCGCGGCCGCGAACACCGGGGAGCTGTTTTTT. Its translation is CASAAANTGELFF.

This clonotype was detected only a few times. The chain is built from TRBV7-8 and TRBJ2-3, with TRBD2 identical over 13 bases. With 4 bases clipped from V and 3 bases from J, the junction kept 7 bases outside the gene matches. Germline V CDR1 and CDR2: SGHVS, FQNEAQ. CDR3 length equals 17 residues. The chain's CDR3 is CASSSGTSGVATDTQYF. In DNA form, the CDR3 reads TGTGCCAGCAGCTCCGGGACTAGCGGGGTTGCTACAGATACGCAGTATTTT. The full variable domain, in which reference TRBV7-8 and TRBJ2-3 provide the parts outside the CDR3, is GAGVSQSPRYKVAKRGQDVALRCDPISGHVSLFWYQQALGQGPEFLTYFQNEAQLDKSGLPSDRFFAERPEGSVSTLKIQRTQQEDSAVYLCASSSGTSGVATDTQYFGPGTRLTVL.

In this sample, this clonotype turned up many times. CDR3: CASSQGLGLAGPYNEQFF. The CDR3, as DNA: TGTGCCAGCAGCCAGGGGCTGGGACTAGCGGGGCCCTACAATGAGCAGTTCTTC. The V and J genes are TRBV11-2 and TRBJ2-1, with 13 nucleotides matching TRBD2. V trimming: 5 bases; J trimming: 2 bases; junction bases outside the gene matches: 9. The CDR3 covers 18 residues. Per germline, CDR1 SGHAT and CDR2 FQNNGV.

The chain links TRBV4-1 to TRBJ2-1; 10 bases map to TRBD2. This CDR3 spans 16 amino acids. The V segment lost 1 base and the J segment 7 bases; nucleotides outside the gene matches: 7. CDR1 is MGHRA and CDR2 is YSYEKL in the germline V gene. CDR3 sequence (DNA): TGCGCCAGCAGCCAAGTGCTAGCGGGAGAGCTTAATGAGCAGTTCTTC. Protein product: CASSQVLAGELNEQFF.

This chain joins TRBV5-1 and TRBJ2-1; a possible D gene is TRBD2 (5 bases). Germline V gene sequence: CDR1 SGHRS, CDR2 YFSETQ. This CDR3 contains 17 residues. V shed 2 bases and J shed 4 bases, with 19 bases lying between them. CDR3 bases: TGCGCCAGCAGCTTCAGGTTGGGAGCCCCAACATACAATGAGCAGTTCTTC. It translates to CASSFRLGAPTYNEQFF.

This clonotype was detected many times. This chain connects TRBV20-1 to TRBJ2-7; 8 bases fit TRBD2. The germline V gene has CDR1 DFQATT and CDR2 SNEGSKA (reference sequence). The V and J ends lost 6 bases and 1 base, in that order; junction bases with no gene match: 5. This CDR3 is built from 13 residues. Written as DNA, the CDR3 is TGCAGTGCCGCGACTAGCGAATCCTACGAGCAGTACTTC. Residues: CSAATSESYEQYF.

This rearrangement joins TRBV6-2 or TRBV6-3 to TRBJ2-5, with a tentative D call TRBD1 (6 bases). This CDR3 is 17 amino acids long. Trimming stripped 2 bases from V and 2 bases from J, with 18 bases between. CDR1 and CDR2 from the germline V gene are MNHEY and SVGEGT. CDR3: CASSYPADSSIQETQYF. The CDR3 bases are TGTGCCAGCAGTTACCCAGCGGACAGCTCCATACAAGAGACCCAGTACTTC.

In DNA form, the CDR3 reads TGTGCCAGCAGCTTAGCAGCGCTTCCGTCGGACTACAATGAGCAGTTCTTC. It translates to CASSLAALPSDYNEQFF. V gene TRBV7-8 combines with J gene TRBJ2-1; D remains unclear. Trimming shortened V by 0 bases and J by 3 bases, and 15 bases separated the two germline ends. The length of the CDR3 is 17 residues. CDR1 is SGHVS, CDR2 FQNEAQ, per germline.

This clonotype was seen more than once but under ten times. The V gene is TRBV24-1, the J gene TRBJ2-1; 9 bases fit TRBD1. CDR3 size: 13 residues. V lost 7 bases and J lost 7; bases outside the gene matches: 4. The germline gives CDR1 KGHDR, CDR2 SFDVKD. The chain's CDR3 is CATRGTGSNEQFF. The CDR3 coding sequence is TGTGCCACCAGAGGGACAGGGAGTAATGAGCAGTTCTTC.

There are many counts of this clonotype. The chain recombines TRBV6-5 with TRBJ2-3; the match to TRBD2 covers 9 bases. There are 15 residues in the CDR3. The germline gives CDR1 MNHEY, CDR2 SVGAGI. Germline trimming cut 3 bases from V and 3 bases from J; bases unmatched to any gene: 4. The CDR3: CASSYSGSRTDTQYF. The DNA of the CDR3 is TGTGCCAGCAGTTATAGCGGGAGTAGAACAGATACGCAGTATTTT.

This rearrangement joins TRBV23-1 to TRBJ2-7; no definite D call. TRBV23-1 has ORF status, its function being uncertain. The V and J ends lost 3 bases and 0 bases respectively, with 9 bases between them. This CDR3 contains 14 residues. CDR3 amino acids: CASSHLTLSYEQYF. As DNA, the CDR3 is TGCGCCAGCAGTCACTTGACCCTCTCCTACGAGCAGTACTTC.

This chain connects TRBV5-4 to TRBJ2-1; TRBD1 matches at 8 bases. The CDR3 sequence is 13 residues long. Germline V gene lookup returns CDR1 SGHNT and CDR2 YYREEE (reference sequence). The V and J ends lost 4 bases and 8 bases, in that order; junction bases with no gene match: 5. DNA for the CDR3: TGTGCCAGCAGCGTCGGACAGGGCTATGAGCAGTTCTTC. Translated, it gives CASSVGQGYEQFF.

The V gene is TRBV29-1, the J gene TRBJ2-1, with 12 bases fitting TRBD2. The CDR3 is 15 residues long. The ends lost 1 base at V and 12 bases at J; junction bases unmatched: 10. CDR1 and CDR2 from the germline V gene are SQVTM and ANQGSEA. The CDR3 is CSVEAVELAGGGQFF. CDR3 in DNA: TGCAGCGTTGAAGCGGTAGAACTAGCGGGAGGTGGGCAGTTCTTC.

The rearrangement links TRBV25-1 to TRBJ1-2, with D unclear. V was cut by 4 bases and J by 8 bases, with 8 bases left in between. There are 11 residues in the CDR3. Germline V gene data show CDR1 as MGHDK and CDR2 as SYGVNS. The CDR3 nucleotides are TGTGCCAGCAGTGTAGCGACAGGCTACACCTTC. Translating it yields CASSVATGYTF.

This clonotype showed up many times. V usage is TRBV29-1 and J usage is TRBJ2-7; no reliable D call. Per the germline V gene, CDR1 is SQVTM and CDR2 is ANQGSEA. The CDR3 has 15 residues. V was shortened by 6 bases and J by 0 bases, with 18 bases between the two germline ends. CDR3 amino acids: CSVIDWTTSSYEQYF. The CDR3 DNA is TGCAGCGTCATCGATTGGACGACCAGCTCCTACGAGCAGTACTTC.

This clonotype was counted between two and nine times. The chain links TRBV11-2 to TRBJ2-1; 9 nucleotides line up with TRBD2. The CDR3 is 16 residues long. Losses at the gene ends were 0 bases for V and 8 bases for J; bases not matched to a gene: 8. Germline V gives CDR1 SGHAT, CDR2 FQNNGV. The DNA of the CDR3 is TGTGCCAGCAGCTTAGAAACTAGCGGGTGGGAGGATGAGCAGTTCTTC. Protein sequence: CASSLETSGWEDEQFF.

This clonotype was counted a single time. The V call is TRBV9, the J call TRBJ2-2, with D perhaps TRBD1 (5 bases). Germline CDR1 SGDLS, CDR2 YYNGEE. Trimming left V 4 bases short and J 4 bases short, with 11 bases between. The CDR3 extends over 14 amino acids. CDR3 nucleotide sequence: TGTGCCAGCAGCAACCGTGGGGCCACCGGGGAGCTGTTTTTT. Translation: CASSNRGATGELFF.

This clonotype was counted between two and nine times. The chain recombines TRBV29-1 with TRBJ2-7, with 8 bases that match TRBD1. V shed 6 bases and J 10 bases; nucleotides not matched to a gene: 8. This CDR3 contains 11 residues. Germline V lookup: CDR1 SQVTM, CDR2 ANQGSEA. The CDR3 protein is CSVLGQGIQYF. Written as DNA, the CDR3 is TGCAGCGTCCTCGGACAGGGCATACAGTACTTC.

The CDR3 bases are TGCAGTGCTGGGGACAGGGATGAAGGGGTTCGGAATCAGCCCCAGCATTTT. Translation gives CSAGDRDEGVRNQPQHF. The chain carries TRBV20-1 and TRBJ1-5; 9 bases align to TRBD1. Germline-derived CDR1 and CDR2 are DFQATT and SNEGSKA (reference sequence). The V and J ends lost 5 bases and 4 bases, in that order; junction bases with no gene match: 15. This CDR3 is 17 amino acids long.

The chain couples TRBV2 to TRBJ2-3; 10 bases line up with TRBD2. V dropped 5 bases and J dropped 0; count of bases not matched to a gene: 2. The V gene's germline CDR1 is SNHLY and CDR2 FYNNEI. The CDR3 is 15 residues long. CDR3 sequence (DNA): TGTGCCAGCAGTCTAGCGGGAGATAGCACAGATACGCAGTATTTT. This sequence encodes CASSLAGDSTDTQYF.